The 9 T cell receptor beta chains below come from one sample, sequenced in a study of PD-L1 blockade in urothelial cancer. Clones were read by immunoSEQ multiplex PCR, and TCRdb kept only the in-frame ones, dropping some. This sample carries approximately 48,000 clones, more than 75% of them seen once, and the ten largest clones take around 15%. The source material was PBMCs, sampled around atezolizumab (anti-PD-L1) treatment. The receptors stem from a man aged 55 to 70 with urothelial cancer.

CDR3 in amino acids: CASSDFFNGRGNEQFF. The CDR3 DNA is TGCGCCAGCAGTGATTTTTTCAACGGGAGGGGGAATGAGCAGTTCTTC. The chain links TRBV10-2 to TRBJ2-1; 8 positions match TRBD2. J was trimmed by 7 bases and V by 3 bases; bases with no gene match: 11. This CDR3 region has 16 residues. The germline gives CDR1 WSHSY, CDR2 SAAADI.

The V call is TRBV5-1, the J call TRBJ1-2; tentatively, D is TRBD1 (6 bases). The germline V gene encodes CDR1 SGHRS and CDR2 YFSETQ. The V end was cut by 4 bases, the J end by 8 bases, with 15 bases between. The CDR3 spans 13 residues. CDR3 DNA: TGCGCCAGCAGCCGGGAACAGGGTTGGGGCTACACCTTC. Protein sequence: CASSREQGWGYTF.

The chain joins TRBV29-1 to TRBJ2-3; possibly TRBD1 for D (6 bases). With 3 bases removed from V and 3 bases from J, the gap between germline ends came to 13 bases. The germline V gene has CDR1 SQVTM and CDR2 ANQGSEA. This CDR3 region has 14 residues. The CDR3 region has the DNA TGCAGCGTTGATTCCAGGGGAAGGACAGATACGCAGTATTTT. Residues: CSVDSRGRTDTQYF.

The V gene is TRBV30, the J gene TRBJ2-7; the D gene is possibly TRBD2 (6 bases). Germline lookup yields CDR1 GTSNPN and CDR2 SVGIG (reference sequence). V was shortened by 0 bases and J by 9 bases, with 15 bases between the two germline ends. The CDR3 has 13 residues. CDR3 in DNA: TGTGCCTGGAGTGTACGGGGACTCCTTGGGCAGTACTTC. Its protein is CAWSVRGLLGQYF. The whole variable domain, remainder taken from reference TRBV30 and TRBJ2-7, is SQTIHQWPATLVQPVGSPLSLECTVEGTSNPNLYWYRQAAGRGLQLLFYSVGIGQISSEVPQNLSASRPQDRQFILSSKKLLLSDSGFYLCAWSVRGLLGQYFGPGTRLTVT.

V and J are TRBV11-2 and TRBJ2-7, with TRBD2 matching 11 bases. Per the germline V gene, CDR1 is SGHAT and CDR2 is FQNNGV. The CDR3 sequence is 18 residues long. V trimming: 6 bases; J trimming: 0 bases; junction bases outside the gene matches: 13. The DNA for the CDR3 is TGTGCCAGCAGTCCCAGGGGCGGACTAGCGGGCCGCTCCTACGAGCAGTACTTC. Its translation: CASSPRGGLAGRSYEQYF.

CDR3 in amino acids: CASSFQRTGGGVDEQYF. In DNA form, the CDR3 reads TGTGCCAGCAGCTTTCAACGGACAGGGGGAGGGGTCGACGAGCAGTACTTC. This sequence joins TRBV5-4 and TRBJ2-7; 10 positions match TRBD1. In germline, CDR1 is SGHNT, CDR2 YYREEE (reference sequence). The CDR3 consists of 17 residues. J lost 5 bases, V lost 2 bases, and 13 bases had no gene match.

The chain is built from TRBV30 and TRBJ2-7, with 7 bases fitting TRBD1. The CDR3 contains 13 residues. V shed 4 bases, J shed 4 bases, and the junction held 7 bases outside the gene matches. Germline CDR1 and CDR2: GTSNPN and SVGIG (reference sequence). The DNA of the CDR3 is TGTGCCTGGACCTCTGGGACAGATTACGAGCAGTACTTC. Its protein is CAWTSGTDYEQYF.

The V and J genes are TRBV27 and TRBJ1-6; no clear D. The germline V and J ends were trimmed by 3 bases and 0 bases, with 18 bases remaining between them. From germline, CDR1 is MNHEY and CDR2 SMNVEV (reference sequence). The CDR3 contains 19 residues. CDR3 DNA sequence: TGTGCCAGCAGTTTTACGGGAGCTAGGGCCAGCTCCTATAATTCACCCCTCCACTTT. Translation: CASSFTGARASSYNSPLHF.

This chain connects TRBV19 to TRBJ2-6, with 9 bases aligning to TRBD1. The CDR3 has 21 amino acids. J lost 2 bases, V lost 6 bases, and 20 bases had no gene match. Germline V gene data show CDR1 as LNHDA and CDR2 as SQIVND (reference sequence). CDR3 nucleotide sequence: TGTGCCAGTAGCTTGGGGACAGGGAGTATTTTCGGATTTGCTGGGGCCAACGTCCTGACTTTC. Protein sequence: CASSLGTGSIFGFAGANVLTF.